This TCR beta chain was sequenced during a study of T cell responses to AZD1222 COVID-19 vaccine. TCRdb's copy holds only in-frame clones and misses some; the assay was immunoSEQ multiplex PCR. The table lists around 130,000 clones, nearly 95% of them singletons. V was cut by 4 bases and J by 2 bases, with 15 bases left in between. The CDR3 extends over 17 amino acids. CDR1 is KGHSH, CDR2 LQKENI, per germline. The TCR comes from an adult in good health. The V and J genes are TRBV18 and TRBJ1-6; no clear D. The material sequenced was peripheral blood, taken on day 0 of AZD1222 vaccination. The CDR3: CASSRRHRPAYNSPLHF. In DNA form, the CDR3 reads TGTGCCAGCTCACGACGGCACCGACCCGCCTATAATTCACCCCTCCACTTT.